The entry below gives a single T cell receptor beta chain sequence along with its context. Its antigen remains unknown. One end of the junction fails to match germline, which may point to a read error. Profiling relied on immunoSEQ multiplex PCR, and the TCRdb table lists in-frame clones only, not all of them. The data show 75,000 to 90,000 clones, 89% seen once. CDR1 and CDR2 (germline): SNHLY, FYNNEI. This CDR3 has 13 amino acids. The data were taken from a study of T cell responses to AZD1222 COVID-19 vaccine. Study-wide results and limits: The donors showed a predominance of white British ancestry and of females, with possible underestimation of clonal diversity.

The input for sequencing was peripheral blood, taken on day 0 of AZD1222 vaccination. This chain connects TRBV2 to TRBJ2-3, with 7 bases aligning to TRBD2. This clonotype was obtained from an adult in good health. This CDR3 is CLSRRGEQDTQYF. The CDR3 DNA sequence: TGCCTTAGCAGACGGGGGGAGCAAGATACGCAGTATTTT.